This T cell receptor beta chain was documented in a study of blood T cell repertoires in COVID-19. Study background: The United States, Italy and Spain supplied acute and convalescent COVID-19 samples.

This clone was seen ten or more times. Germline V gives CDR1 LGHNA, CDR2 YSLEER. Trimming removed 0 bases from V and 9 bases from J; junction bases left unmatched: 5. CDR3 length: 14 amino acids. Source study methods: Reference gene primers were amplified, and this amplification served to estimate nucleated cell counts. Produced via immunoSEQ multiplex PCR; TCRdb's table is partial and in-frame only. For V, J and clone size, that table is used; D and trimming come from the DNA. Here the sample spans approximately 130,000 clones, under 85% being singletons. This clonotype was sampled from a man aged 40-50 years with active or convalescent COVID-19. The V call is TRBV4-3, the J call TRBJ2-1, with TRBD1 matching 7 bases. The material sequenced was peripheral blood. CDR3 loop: CASSQDTGVGEQFF. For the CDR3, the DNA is TGCGCCAGCAGCCAAGATACAGGGGTGGGTGAGCAGTTCTTC.